The 14 T cell receptor beta chains below all came from one sample that was sequenced in a study of T cell responses to AZD1222 COVID-19 vaccine. Clones were sequenced by immunoSEQ multiplex PCR, and TCRdb holds only the in-frame ones, with some missing. The sample has over 120,000 clones, and its top ten clones hold about 2%. The sequenced sample consisted of peripheral blood. The receptor source for this set is an adult in good health.

The V gene is TRBV3-1 (or the pseudogene TRBV3-2), the J gene TRBJ2-3, with D maybe TRBD1 (6 bases). Deletions cut 2 bases from V and 2 bases from J, with 11 bases between. CDR1 LGHDT and CDR2 YNNKEL come from the germline V gene (reference sequence). The CDR3 has 15 amino acids. The DNA of the CDR3 is TGTGCCAGCAGCCAAAGGACAGCCTTCACAGATACGCAGTATTTT. Encoded protein: CASSQRTAFTDTQYF.

The chain carries TRBV2 and TRBJ2-7; 12 bases map to TRBD2. From germline, CDR1 is SNHLY and CDR2 FYNNEI. The length of the CDR3 is 14 residues. Trimming at V came to 10 bases and at J to 3 bases, leaving 7 bases not matched to a gene. The CDR3 nucleotides are TGTGCCACCGCGACTAGCGGGGGTCTCTACGAGCAGTACTTC. This gives the protein CATATSGGLYEQYF.

The chain combines TRBV30 with TRBJ1-2; D gene unclear. Trimming pared 1 base from V and 2 bases from J, leaving 8 bases between. The length of the CDR3 is 13 residues. CDR1 GTSNPN and CDR2 SVGIG come from the germline V gene (reference sequence). This CDR3 reads CAWSEQENYGYTF. The CDR3 nucleotides read TGTGCCTGGAGTGAGCAGGAAAACTATGGCTACACCTTC.

The chain recombines TRBV28 with TRBJ1-4; D call uncertain. This CDR3 region has 13 residues. The V end lost 5 bases, the J end lost 5 bases, and 9 bases lay between the germline ends. Per germline, CDR1 MDHEN and CDR2 SYDVKM. The DNA of the CDR3 is TGTGCCAGCAGTCCGGCCGGGAATGAAAAACTGTTTTTT. This gives the protein CASSPAGNEKLFF.

The chain uses TRBV7-2 and TRBJ2-5, with 9 bases matching TRBD1. The CDR3 loop spans 16 amino acids. The J segment lost 6 bases and the V segment lost 7 bases, leaving 15 bases of the junction unmatched. Germline values: CDR1 SGHTA, CDR2 FQGNSA. CDR3 in DNA: TGTGCCAGCACCCTCCACCGGACAGGGGCGGGACAGACCCAGTACTTC. Translating gives CASTLHRTGAGQTQYF.

The chain carries TRBV3-1 (or the pseudogene TRBV3-2) and TRBJ1-1, with D perhaps TRBD1 (6 bases). Germline assignment: CDR1 LGHDT and CDR2 YNNKEL (reference sequence). The CDR3 is made up of 14 amino acids. V was trimmed by 5 bases and J by 0 bases, leaving 10 bases between them. CDR3 nucleotides: TGTGCCAGCAGCGGGGGGCTGTTGAACACTGAAGCTTTCTTT. Its translation: CASSGGLLNTEAFF.

V is TRBV5-8 and J is TRBJ1-5; weak D call: TRBD1 (5 bases). Trimming cost V 6 bases and J 3 bases, with 16 bases left between them. This CDR3 has 15 amino acids. Germline CDR1 and CDR2: SGHTS and YDEGEE. CDR3 sequence reads: CASINVRGVNQPQHF. The CDR3 DNA reads TGTGCCAGCATCAACGTGCGGGGGGTCAATCAGCCCCAGCATTTT.

V usage is TRBV7-3 and J usage is TRBJ2-4; a possible D gene is TRBD1 (6 bases). CDR1 and CDR2 (germline): SGHTA, FQGTGA. This CDR3 has 14 residues. V was clipped by 5 bases and J by 5 bases, with 13 bases between them. DNA of the CDR3: TGTGCCAGCAGCCCCGGGACAATTGAAAACATTCAGTACTTC. Translating gives CASSPGTIENIQYF.

The CDR3 sequence is CASSYEYTGELFF. CDR3 coding DNA: TGTGCCAGCAGTTACGAGTACACCGGGGAGCTGTTTTTT. The chain joins TRBV6-6 to TRBJ2-2; D call uncertain. The CDR3 has 13 residues. Germline V lookup: CDR1 MNHNY, CDR2 SVGAGI (reference sequence). Trimming took off 2 bases at V and 3 bases at J, with 4 bases between the two ends.

The V and J genes are TRBV11-2 and TRBJ2-3; TRBD2 matches at 11 bases. Germline lookup yields CDR1 SGHAT and CDR2 FQNNGV. This CDR3 contains 16 residues. The ends lost 0 bases at V and 6 bases at J; junction bases unmatched: 5. The CDR3 here is CASSLEPGTSGDTQYF. The CDR3 nucleotides are TGTGCCAGCAGCTTAGAGCCCGGGACTAGCGGTGATACGCAGTATTTT.

This chain uses TRBV7-9 with TRBJ1-2; 12 bases agree with TRBD1. Trimming took 2 bases from V and 4 from J; bases not matched to a gene: 14. The CDR3 is 19 amino acids. The germline V gene has CDR1 SEHNR and CDR2 FQNEAQ (reference sequence). The CDR3 coding sequence is TGTGCCAGCAGCTTAACCACAGGGACAGGGGGCGCAAATGTCTATGGCTACACCTTC. Its protein is CASSLTTGTGGANVYGYTF.

The chain recombines TRBV2 with TRBJ1-1, with D possibly TRBD1 on 5 matching bases. With 6 bases removed from V and 9 bases from J, the gap between germline ends came to 17 bases. This CDR3 spans 13 amino acids. Per germline, CDR1 SNHLY and CDR2 FYNNEI. The CDR3 protein is CASRLGVQVKAFF. In DNA form, the CDR3 reads TGTGCCAGCAGGTTAGGGGTCCAGGTTAAAGCTTTCTTT. The full variable domain, its missing parts supplied by reference TRBV2 and TRBJ1-1, is EPEVTQTPSHQVTQMGQEVILRCVPISNHLYFYWYRQILGQKVEFLVSFYNNEISEKSEIFDDQFSVERPDGSNFTLKIRSTKLEDSAMYFCASRLGVQVKAFFGQGTRLTVV.

The chain employs TRBV7-2 and TRBJ2-5; 7 bases align to TRBD2. Per the germline V gene, CDR1 is SGHTA and CDR2 is FQGNSA. With V trimmed by 4 bases and J by 0 bases, 2 bases remained unmatched. The CDR3 totals 14 residues. The CDR3 reads CASSSGLDQETQYF. CDR3 in DNA: TGTGCCAGCAGCTCTGGACTAGACCAAGAGACCCAGTACTTC.

The V call is TRBV5-1, the J call TRBJ1-2; TRBD1 agrees at 8 bases. V shed 4 bases and J 0 bases; nucleotides not matched to a gene: 5. The CDR3 has 15 residues. Germline V lookup: CDR1 SGHRS, CDR2 YFSETQ. CDR3 region: CASSPWTGPNYGYTF. CDR3 sequence (DNA): TGCGCCAGCAGCCCATGGACAGGGCCTAACTATGGCTACACCTTC.